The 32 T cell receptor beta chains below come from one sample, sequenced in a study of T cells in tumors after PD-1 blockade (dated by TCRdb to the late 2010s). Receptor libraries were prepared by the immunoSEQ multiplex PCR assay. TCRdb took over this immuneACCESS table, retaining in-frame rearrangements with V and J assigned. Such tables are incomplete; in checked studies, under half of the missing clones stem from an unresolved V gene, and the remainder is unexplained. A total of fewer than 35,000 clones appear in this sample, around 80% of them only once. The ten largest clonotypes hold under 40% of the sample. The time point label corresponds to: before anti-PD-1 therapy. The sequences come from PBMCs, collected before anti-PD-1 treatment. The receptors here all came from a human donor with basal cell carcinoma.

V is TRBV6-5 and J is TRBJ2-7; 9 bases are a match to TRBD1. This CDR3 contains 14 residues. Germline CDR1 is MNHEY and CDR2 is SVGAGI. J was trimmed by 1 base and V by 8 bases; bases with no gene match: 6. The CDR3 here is CASSPGQGSYEQYF. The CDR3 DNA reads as TGTGCCAGCTCCCCGGGACAGGGTTCCTACGAGCAGTACTTC.

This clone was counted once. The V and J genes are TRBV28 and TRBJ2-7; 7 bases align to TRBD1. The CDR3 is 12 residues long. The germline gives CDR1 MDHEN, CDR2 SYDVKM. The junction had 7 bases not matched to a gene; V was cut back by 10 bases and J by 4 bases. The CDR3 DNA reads TGTGCCACCCGACAGGGTTCATACGAGCAGTACTTC. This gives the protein CATRQGSYEQYF.

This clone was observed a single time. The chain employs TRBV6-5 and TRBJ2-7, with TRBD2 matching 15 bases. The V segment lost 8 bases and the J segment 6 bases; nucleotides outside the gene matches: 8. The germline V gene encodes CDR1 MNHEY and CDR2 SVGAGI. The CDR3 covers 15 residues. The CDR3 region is CASGLAGGKGGEQYF. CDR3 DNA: TGTGCCAGCGGACTAGCGGGAGGGAAGGGCGGCGAGCAGTACTTC.

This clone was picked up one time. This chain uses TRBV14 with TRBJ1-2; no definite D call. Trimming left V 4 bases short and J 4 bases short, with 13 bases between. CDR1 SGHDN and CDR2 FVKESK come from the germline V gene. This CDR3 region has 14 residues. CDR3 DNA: TGTGCCAGCAGCCTCGACGCCGGGGTCTATGGCTACACCTTC. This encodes CASSLDAGVYGYTF.

CDR3 region: CASSFRQANQPQHF. CDR3 DNA sequence: TGTGCCAGCAGCTTTAGACAGGCCAATCAGCCCCAGCATTTT. The rearrangement joins TRBV5-5 to TRBJ1-5, with D tentatively TRBD1 (6 bases). V lost 2 bases to trimming and J lost 3 bases, with 9 bases between them. Germline lookup yields CDR1 SGHKS and CDR2 YYEKEE (reference sequence). This CDR3 contains 14 residues.

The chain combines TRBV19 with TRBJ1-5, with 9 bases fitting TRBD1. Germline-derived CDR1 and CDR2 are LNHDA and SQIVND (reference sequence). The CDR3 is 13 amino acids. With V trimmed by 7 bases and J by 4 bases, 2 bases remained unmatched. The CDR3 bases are TGTGCCAGTATTGGACAGGGGAATCAGCCCCAGCATTTT. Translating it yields CASIGQGNQPQHF.

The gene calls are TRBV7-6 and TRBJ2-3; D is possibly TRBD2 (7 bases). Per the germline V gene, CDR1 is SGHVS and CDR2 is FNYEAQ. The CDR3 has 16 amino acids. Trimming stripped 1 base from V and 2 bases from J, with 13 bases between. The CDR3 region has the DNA TGTGCCAGCAGCTTAGTTGGTGCGGGGGCCACAGATACGCAGTATTTT. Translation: CASSLVGAGATDTQYF.

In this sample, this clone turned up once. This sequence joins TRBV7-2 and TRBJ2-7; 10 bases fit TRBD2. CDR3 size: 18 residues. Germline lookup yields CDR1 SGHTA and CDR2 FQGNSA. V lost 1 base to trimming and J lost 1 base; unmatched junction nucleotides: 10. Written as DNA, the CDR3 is TGTGCCAGCAGCTTAGAAGCGGGGGGGCATATAAGATCCTACGAGCAGTACTTC. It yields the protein CASSLEAGGHIRSYEQYF.

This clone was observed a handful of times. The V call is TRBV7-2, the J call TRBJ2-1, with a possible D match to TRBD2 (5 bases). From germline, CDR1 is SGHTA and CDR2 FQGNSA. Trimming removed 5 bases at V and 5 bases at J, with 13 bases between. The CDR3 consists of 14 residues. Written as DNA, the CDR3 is TGTGCCAGCAGCCCTCCCCCACTAGACAATGAGCAGTTCTTC. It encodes CASSPPPLDNEQFF.

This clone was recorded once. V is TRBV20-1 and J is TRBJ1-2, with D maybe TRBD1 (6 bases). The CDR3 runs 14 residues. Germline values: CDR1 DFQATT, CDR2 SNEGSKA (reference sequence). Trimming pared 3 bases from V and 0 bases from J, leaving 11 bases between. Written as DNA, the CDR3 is TGCAGTGCTAGTGACAGGACTGCTAACTATGGCTACACCTTC. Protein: CSASDRTANYGYTF.

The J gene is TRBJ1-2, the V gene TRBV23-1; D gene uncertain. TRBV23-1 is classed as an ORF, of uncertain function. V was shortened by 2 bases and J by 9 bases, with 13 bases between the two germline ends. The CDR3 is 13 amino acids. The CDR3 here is CASSQRPSGSYTF. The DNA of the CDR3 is TGCGCCAGCAGTCAACGTCCATCTGGGAGCTACACCTTC.

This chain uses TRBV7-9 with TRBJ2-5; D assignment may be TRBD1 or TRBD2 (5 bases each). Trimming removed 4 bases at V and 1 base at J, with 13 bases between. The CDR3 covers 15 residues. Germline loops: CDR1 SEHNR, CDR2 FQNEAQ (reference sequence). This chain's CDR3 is CASSSLEGPQETQYF. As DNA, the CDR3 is TGTGCCAGCAGCTCCTTAGAGGGGCCCCAAGAGACCCAGTACTTC.

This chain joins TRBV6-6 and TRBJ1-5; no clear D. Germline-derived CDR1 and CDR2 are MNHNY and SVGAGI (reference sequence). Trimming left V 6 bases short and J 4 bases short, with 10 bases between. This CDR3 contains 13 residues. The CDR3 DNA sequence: TGTGCCAGCAGCCCGGACCGGAATCAGCCCCAGCATTTT. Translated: CASSPDRNQPQHF.

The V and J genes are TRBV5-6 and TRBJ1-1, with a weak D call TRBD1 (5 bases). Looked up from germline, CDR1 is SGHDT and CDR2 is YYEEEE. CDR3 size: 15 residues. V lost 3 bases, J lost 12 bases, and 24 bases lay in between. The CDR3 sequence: CASSSEPSAGLVSFF. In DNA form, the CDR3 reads TGTGCCAGCAGCTCCGAACCCTCCGCAGGGTTGGTGTCTTTCTTT.

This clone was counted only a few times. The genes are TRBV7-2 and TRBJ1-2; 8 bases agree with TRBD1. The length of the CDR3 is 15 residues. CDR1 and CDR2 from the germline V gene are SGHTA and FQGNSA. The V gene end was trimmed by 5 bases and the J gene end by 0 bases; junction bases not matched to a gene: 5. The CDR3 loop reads CASSEAGQANYGYTF. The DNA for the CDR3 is TGTGCCAGCAGCGAGGCGGGACAGGCTAACTATGGCTACACCTTC.

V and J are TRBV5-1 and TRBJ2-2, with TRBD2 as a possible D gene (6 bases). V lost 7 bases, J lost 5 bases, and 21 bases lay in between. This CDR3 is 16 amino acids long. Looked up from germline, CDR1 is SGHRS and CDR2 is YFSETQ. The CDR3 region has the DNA TGCGCCAGCGAGGTCGGGACTGAAGGCCTTACCGGGGAGCTGTTTTTT. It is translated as CASEVGTEGLTGELFF.

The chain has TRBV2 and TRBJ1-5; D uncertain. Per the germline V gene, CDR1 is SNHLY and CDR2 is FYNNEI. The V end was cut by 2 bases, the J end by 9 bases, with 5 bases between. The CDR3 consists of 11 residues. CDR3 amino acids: CASSENGPQHF. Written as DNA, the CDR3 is TGTGCCAGCAGTGAAAACGGGCCCCAGCATTTT.

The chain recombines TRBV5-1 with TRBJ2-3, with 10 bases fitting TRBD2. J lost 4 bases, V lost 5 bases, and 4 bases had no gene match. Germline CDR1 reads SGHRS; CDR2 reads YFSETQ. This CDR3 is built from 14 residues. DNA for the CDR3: TGCGCCAGCAGTTCCGGGACTAGCGCAGATACGCAGTATTTT. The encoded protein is CASSSGTSADTQYF.

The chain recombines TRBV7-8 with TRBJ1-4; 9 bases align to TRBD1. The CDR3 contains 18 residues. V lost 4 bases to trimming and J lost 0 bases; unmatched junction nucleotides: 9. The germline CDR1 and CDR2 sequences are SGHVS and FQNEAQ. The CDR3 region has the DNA TGTGCCAGCAGCTCCGCCCCGACAGGGGGGGCAACTAATGAAAAACTGTTTTTT. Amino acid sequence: CASSSAPTGGATNEKLFF.

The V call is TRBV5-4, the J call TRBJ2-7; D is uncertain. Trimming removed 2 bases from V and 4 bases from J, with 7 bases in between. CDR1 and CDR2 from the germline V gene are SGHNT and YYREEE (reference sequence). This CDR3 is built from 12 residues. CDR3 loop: CASSLPSYEQYF. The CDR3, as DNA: TGTGCCAGCAGCTTACCATCTTACGAGCAGTACTTC.

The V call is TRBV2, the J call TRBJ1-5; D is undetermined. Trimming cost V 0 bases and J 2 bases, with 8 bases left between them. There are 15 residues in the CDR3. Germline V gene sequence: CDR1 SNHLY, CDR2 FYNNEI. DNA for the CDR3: TGTGCCAGCAGTGAAGCACGGGGTCGCAATCAGCCCCAGCATTTT. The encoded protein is CASSEARGRNQPQHF.

The CDR3 bases are TGCAGCGTTGTTGAGTATGAAGCTTTCTTT. Encoded protein: CSVVEYEAFF. V gene TRBV29-1 combines with J gene TRBJ1-1; D is unclear. The CDR3 has 10 residues. Germline lookup yields CDR1 SQVTM and CDR2 ANQGSEA. V was trimmed by 4 bases and J by 7 bases, leaving 7 bases between them.

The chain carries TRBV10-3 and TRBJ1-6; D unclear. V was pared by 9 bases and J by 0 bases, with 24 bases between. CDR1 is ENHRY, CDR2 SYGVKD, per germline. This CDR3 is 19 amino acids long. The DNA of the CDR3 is TGTGCCATTAACAGTACCTCCCGGACGGCAGTCTCCTATAATTCACCCCTCCACTTT. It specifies CAINSTSRTAVSYNSPLHF.

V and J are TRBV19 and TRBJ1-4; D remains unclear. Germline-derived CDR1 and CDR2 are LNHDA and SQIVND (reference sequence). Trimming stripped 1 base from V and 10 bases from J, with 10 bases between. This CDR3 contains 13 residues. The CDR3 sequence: CASSIGAEGKLFF. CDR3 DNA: TGTGCCAGTAGTATAGGGGCTGAGGGAAAACTGTTTTTT. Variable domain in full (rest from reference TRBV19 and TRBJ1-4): DGGITQSPKYLFRKEGQNVTLSCEQNLNHDAMYWYRQDPGQGLRLIYYSQIVNDFQKGDIAEGYSVSREKKESFPLTVTSAQKNPTAFYLCASSIGAEGKLFFGSGTQLSVL.

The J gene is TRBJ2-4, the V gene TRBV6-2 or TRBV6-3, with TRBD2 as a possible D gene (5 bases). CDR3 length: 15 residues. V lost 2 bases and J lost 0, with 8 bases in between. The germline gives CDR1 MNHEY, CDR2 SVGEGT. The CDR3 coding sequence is TGTGCCAGCAGTTACGCGGGTTCAGCCAAAAACATTCAGTACTTC. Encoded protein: CASSYAGSAKNIQYF.

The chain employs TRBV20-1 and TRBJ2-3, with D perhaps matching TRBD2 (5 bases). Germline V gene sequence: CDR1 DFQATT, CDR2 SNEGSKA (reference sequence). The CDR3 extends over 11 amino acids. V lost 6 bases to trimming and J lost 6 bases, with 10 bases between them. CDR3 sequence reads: CSATLADTQYF. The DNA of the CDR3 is TGCAGTGCCACTTTAGCGGATACGCAGTATTTT.

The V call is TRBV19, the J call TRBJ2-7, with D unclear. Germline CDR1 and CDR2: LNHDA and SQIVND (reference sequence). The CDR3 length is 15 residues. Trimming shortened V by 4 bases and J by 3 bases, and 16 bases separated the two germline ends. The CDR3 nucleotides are TGTGCCAGTAGTACCCAACTAATGGCCGGCTACGAGCAGTACTTC. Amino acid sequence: CASSTQLMAGYEQYF.

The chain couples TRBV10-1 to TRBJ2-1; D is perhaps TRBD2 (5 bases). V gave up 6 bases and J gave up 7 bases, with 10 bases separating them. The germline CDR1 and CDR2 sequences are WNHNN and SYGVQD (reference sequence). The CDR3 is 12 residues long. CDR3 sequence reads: CASRRRSNEQFF. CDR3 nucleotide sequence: TGCGCCAGCAGAAGGAGGAGTAATGAGCAGTTCTTC.

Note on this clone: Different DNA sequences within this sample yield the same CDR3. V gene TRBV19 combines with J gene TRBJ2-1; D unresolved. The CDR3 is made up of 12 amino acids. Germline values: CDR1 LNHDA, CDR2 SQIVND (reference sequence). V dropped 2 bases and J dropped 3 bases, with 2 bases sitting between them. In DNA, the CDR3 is TGTGCCAGTAGTATACTCTACAATGAGCAGTTCTTC. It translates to CASSILYNEQFF.

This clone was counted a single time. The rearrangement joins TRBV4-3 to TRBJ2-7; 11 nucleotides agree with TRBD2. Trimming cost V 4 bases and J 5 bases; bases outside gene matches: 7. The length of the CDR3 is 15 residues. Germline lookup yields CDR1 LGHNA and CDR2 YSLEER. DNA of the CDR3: TGCGCCAGCAGCCCGGATAGCGGGAGGGCCAACGAGCAGTACTTC. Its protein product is CASSPDSGRANEQYF.

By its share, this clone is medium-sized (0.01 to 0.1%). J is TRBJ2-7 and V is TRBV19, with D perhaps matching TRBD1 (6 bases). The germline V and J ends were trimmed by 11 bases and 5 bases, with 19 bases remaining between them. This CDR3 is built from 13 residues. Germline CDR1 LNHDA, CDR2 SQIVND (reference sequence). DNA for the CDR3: TGTGCCGTTGGGGACATACACCCAGACGAGCAGTACTTC. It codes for CAVGDIHPDEQYF.

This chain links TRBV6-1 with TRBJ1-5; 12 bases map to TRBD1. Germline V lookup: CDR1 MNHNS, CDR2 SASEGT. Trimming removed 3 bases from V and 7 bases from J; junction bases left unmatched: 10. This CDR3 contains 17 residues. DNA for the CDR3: TGTGCCAGCAGTGAGACCGGGACAGGGGGCGCACGGCAGCCCCAGCATTTT. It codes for CASSETGTGGARQPQHF.